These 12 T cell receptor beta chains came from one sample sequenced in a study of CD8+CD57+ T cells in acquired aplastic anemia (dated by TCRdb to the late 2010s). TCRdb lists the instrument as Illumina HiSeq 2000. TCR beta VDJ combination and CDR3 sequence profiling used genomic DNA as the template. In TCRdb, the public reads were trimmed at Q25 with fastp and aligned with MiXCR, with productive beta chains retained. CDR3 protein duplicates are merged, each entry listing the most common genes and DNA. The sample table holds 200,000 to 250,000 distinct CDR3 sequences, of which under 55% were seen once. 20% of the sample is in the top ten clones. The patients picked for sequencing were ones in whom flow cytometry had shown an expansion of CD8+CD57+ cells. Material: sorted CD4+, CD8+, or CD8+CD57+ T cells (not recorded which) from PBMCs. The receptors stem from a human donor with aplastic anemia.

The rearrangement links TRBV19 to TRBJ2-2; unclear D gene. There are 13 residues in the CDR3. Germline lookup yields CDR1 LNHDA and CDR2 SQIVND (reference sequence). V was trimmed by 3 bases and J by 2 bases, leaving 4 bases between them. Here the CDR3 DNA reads TGTGCCAGTAGTATCAAAAACACCGGGGAGCTGTTTTTT. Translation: CASSIKNTGELFF.

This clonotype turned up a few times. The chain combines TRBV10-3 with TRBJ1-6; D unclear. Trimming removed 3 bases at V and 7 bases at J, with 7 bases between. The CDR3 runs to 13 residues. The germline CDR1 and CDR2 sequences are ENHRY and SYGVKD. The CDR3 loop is CAISDRTNSPLHF. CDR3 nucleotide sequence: TGTGCCATCAGTGACCGGACGAATTCACCCCTCCACTTT.

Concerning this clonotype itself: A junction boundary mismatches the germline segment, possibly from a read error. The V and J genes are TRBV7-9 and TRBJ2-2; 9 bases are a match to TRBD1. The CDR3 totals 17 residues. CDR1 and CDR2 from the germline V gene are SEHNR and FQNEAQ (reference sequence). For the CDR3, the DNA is TGTGCCAGCAGTTTCCTCACAGGGGGCGCGAACATCGGGGAGCTGTTTTTT. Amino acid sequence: CASSFLTGGANIGELFF.

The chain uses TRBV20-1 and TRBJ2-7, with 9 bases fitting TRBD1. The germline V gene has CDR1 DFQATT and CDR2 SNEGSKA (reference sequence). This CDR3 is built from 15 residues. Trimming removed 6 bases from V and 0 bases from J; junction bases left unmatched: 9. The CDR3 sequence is CSANRDRATSYEQYF. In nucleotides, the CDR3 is TGCAGTGCAAACCGGGACAGGGCAACCTCCTACGAGCAGTACTTC.

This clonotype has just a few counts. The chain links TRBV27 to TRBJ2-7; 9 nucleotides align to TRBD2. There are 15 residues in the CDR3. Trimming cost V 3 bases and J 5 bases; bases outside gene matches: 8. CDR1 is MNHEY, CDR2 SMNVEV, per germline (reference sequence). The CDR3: CASSLSRGGGNEQYF. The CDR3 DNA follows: TGTGCCAGCAGTTTGTCGCGCGGGGGGGGCAACGAGCAGTACTTC.

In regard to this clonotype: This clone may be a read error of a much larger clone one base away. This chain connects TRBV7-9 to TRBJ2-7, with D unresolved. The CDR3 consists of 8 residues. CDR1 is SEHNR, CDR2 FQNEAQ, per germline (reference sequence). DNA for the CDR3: TGTGCCAGCGGCGAGCGGTACTTC. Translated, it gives CASGERYF.

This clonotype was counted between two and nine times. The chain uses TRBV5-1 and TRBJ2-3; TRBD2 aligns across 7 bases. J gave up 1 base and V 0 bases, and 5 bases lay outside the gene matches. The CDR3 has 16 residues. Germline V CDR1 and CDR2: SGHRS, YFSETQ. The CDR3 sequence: CASSLDPSGGTDTQYF. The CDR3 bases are TGCGCCAGCAGCTTGGACCCGAGCGGGGGCACAGATACGCAGTATTTT.

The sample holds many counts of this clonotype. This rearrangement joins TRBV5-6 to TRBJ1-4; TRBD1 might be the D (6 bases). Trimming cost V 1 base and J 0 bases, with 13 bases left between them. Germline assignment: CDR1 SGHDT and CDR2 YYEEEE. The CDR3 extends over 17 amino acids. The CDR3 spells CASSLRQETATNEKLFF. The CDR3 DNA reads TGTGCCAGCAGCTTGCGACAGGAAACTGCAACTAATGAAAAACTGTTTTTT.

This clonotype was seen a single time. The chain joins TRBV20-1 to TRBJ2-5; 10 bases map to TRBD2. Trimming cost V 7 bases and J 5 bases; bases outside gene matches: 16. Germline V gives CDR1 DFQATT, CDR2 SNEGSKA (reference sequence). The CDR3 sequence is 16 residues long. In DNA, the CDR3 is TGCAGTGTCCAAGGGGGGGTAGCGGGGGGTACGGAGACCCAGTACTTC. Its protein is CSVQGGVAGGTETQYF.

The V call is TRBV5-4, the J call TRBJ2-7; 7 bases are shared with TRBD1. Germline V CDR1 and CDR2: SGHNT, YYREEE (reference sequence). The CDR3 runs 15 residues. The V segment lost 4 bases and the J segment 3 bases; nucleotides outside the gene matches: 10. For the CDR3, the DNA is TGTGCCAGCAGCAAGGGCGACAGGGTTAGCTACGAGCAGTACTTC. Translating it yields CASSKGDRVSYEQYF.

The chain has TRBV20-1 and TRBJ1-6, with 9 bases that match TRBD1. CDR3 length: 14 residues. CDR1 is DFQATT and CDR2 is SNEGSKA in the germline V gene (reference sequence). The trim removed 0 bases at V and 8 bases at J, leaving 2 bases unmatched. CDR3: CSARDRDRDSPLHF. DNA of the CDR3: TGCAGTGCTAGAGATCGGGACAGGGATTCACCCCTCCACTTT.

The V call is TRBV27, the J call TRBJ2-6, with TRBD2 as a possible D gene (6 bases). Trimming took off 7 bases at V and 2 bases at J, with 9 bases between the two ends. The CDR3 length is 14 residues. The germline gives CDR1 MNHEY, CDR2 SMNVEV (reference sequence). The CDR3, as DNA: TGTGCCAGCACGGGGGTTGCTGGGGCCAACGTCCTGACTTTC. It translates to CASTGVAGANVLTF.